This T cell receptor (beta chain) was sequenced for a study of T-cell memory formation after mild COVID-19. Study conclusions and caveats: Pre-infection memory already had some responding clones, implying cross-reactive memory joined. Chiefly within CM and EM were the contracting CD4+ clones; CD8+ ones were within EMRA. Clones shrinking from day 15 to 85 showed even CD4/CD8 mixes; later expanders tilted CD4+.

UMIs and sample barcodes were carried by the TCR alpha and TCR beta cDNA libraries that 5'RACE produced using constant-segment primers. Each CDR3 protein gets one entry after TCRdb re-called the 5' RACE reads with MiXCR. Of more than 250,000 distinct CDR3 sequences in the sample, more than 15% were seen once. V shed 0 bases and J 8 bases; nucleotides not matched to a gene: 4. Germline V lookup: CDR1 DFQATT, CDR2 SNEGSKA (reference sequence). The CDR3 is 15 amino acids. This clonotype was seen only a few times. The antigen remains unidentified. The TCR sequence derives from a man between 18 and 29 years old who had mild COVID-19 (a few samples of this study predate the infection). Cell type and time point are not known. This chain uses TRBV20-1 with TRBJ1-6, with 10 positions matching TRBD1. The sequencing sample was made of PBMCs or a T cell subset sorted from them (not recorded which). The CDR3 reads CSARELGQGYSPLHF. The CDR3 coding sequence is TGCAGTGCTAGAGAATTGGGACAGGGGTATTCACCCCTCCACTTT.